This T cell receptor beta chain was profiled in a study of cytomegalovirus exposure and HLA in healthy donors. CDR3 length: 13 amino acids. Germline V lookup: CDR1 KGHSH, CDR2 LQKENI. V lost 4 bases to trimming and J lost 0 bases, with 5 bases between them. Primers: 60 Vbeta forward and 13 Jbeta reverse. Some clones are missing from TCRdb's copy, which holds only in-frame ones; the method was immunoSEQ multiplex PCR. The sample has some 190,000 clones, 75% to 85% seen once. The sample was PBMCs. The clonotype was recovered from a young man in good health and CMV-seronegative. This sequence joins TRBV18 and TRBJ2-3, with D possibly TRBD1 on 5 matching bases. The CDR3 region is CASSRGSTDTQYF. CDR3 coding DNA: TGTGCCAGCTCACGGGGCAGCACAGATACGCAGTATTTT.